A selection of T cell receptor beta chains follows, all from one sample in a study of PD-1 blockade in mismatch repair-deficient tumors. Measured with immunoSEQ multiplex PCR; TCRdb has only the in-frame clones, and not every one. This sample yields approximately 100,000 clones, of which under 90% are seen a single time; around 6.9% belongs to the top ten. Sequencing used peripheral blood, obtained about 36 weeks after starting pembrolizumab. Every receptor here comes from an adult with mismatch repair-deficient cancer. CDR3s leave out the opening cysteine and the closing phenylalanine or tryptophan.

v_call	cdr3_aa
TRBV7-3	ASSLNGRGLGAF
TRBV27	ASSKSPPGTSGLYQETQY
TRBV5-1	ASSAGTEETQY
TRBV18	ASASSGSTDTQY
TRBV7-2	ASSPDRNTGELF
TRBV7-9	ASSYRLAGGLLNTGELF
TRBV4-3	ASSQEAQSPSTDTQY
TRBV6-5	ASSTNPSRRVST
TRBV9	ASSPRPSGMNTEAF
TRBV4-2	ASSGQGASEQY
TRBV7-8	ASSLGGSPPTKNTGELF
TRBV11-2	ASSLGGGATNEKLF
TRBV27	ASSPTSGRIEQY
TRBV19	ASSPSRGETQY
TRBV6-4	ASSGRRKRAGELF
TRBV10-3	AIGSDRRGYT
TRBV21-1	ASSKECRVTQETQY
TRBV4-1	ASSQDETSGSRNEQF
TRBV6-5	ASSKTGGGQPQH
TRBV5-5	ASSLDGGGYT
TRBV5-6	ASSFIWKPNTGELF
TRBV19	ASRDRGTEQY
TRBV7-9	ASSLVGGNEKLF
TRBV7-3	ASSSPGLPPRGELF
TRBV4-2	ASGYANTGELF
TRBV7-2	ASSGSGYQETQY
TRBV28	ASSSSGGGDTQY
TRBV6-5	ASSRGSNTGELF